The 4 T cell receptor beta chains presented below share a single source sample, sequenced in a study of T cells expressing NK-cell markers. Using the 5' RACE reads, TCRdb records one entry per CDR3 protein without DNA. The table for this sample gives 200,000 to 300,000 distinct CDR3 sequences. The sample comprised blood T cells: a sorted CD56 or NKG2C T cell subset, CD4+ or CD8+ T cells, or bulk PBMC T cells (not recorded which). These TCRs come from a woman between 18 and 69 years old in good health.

The chain's CDR3 is CASSPQTGSATNEKLFF. The rearrangement links TRBV4-3 to TRBJ1-4; no DNA is available, so the TRBD1 call from TCRdb remains unchecked. The CDR3 is made up of 17 amino acids. Germline V CDR1 and CDR2: LGHNA, YSLEER.

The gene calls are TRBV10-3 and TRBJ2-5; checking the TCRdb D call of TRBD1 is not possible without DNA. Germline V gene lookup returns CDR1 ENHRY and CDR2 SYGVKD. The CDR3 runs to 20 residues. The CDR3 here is CAISEIPARETSPPGETQYF.

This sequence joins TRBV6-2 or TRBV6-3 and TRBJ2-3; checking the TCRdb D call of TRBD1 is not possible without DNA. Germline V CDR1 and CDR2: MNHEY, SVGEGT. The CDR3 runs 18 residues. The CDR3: CASSYLVGTGISTDTQYF.

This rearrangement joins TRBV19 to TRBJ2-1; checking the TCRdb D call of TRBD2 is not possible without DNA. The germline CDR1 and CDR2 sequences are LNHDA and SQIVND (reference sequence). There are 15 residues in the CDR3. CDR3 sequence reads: CASQLSGGSYNEQFF.